The 5 T cell receptor beta chains given below trace back to one sample, sequenced in a study of Tregs in tolerant kidney transplant recipients. Assay used: immunoSEQ multiplex PCR; TCRdb lists only in-frame clones, some missing. The sample table sets out 25,000 to 40,000 clones. Related graft donors supplied nonmyeloablative bone marrow transplants, and mixed chimerism was transient. Material: CD4+ T cells from blood (PBMCs), obtained 24 months after the transplant. Receptors originate from a human patient who received a combined kidney and bone marrow transplant. A subset of T cells may come from the graft donor.

As to this clone: The read ends 3 residues shy of where the CDR3 ends; the end is completed using the germline J gene. The chain recombines TRBV19 with TRBJ2-7; D gene ambiguous. Germline CDR1 LNHDA, CDR2 SQIVND (reference sequence). The CDR3 consists of 14 residues. Deletions cut 5 bases from V and 0 bases from J, with 11 bases between. CDR3 residues: CASSFGSHSYEQYF. The CDR3 bases that were read are TGTGCCAGTAGTTTCGGTAGCCACTCCTACGAG.

Note on this clone: Coverage ceases 3 residues before the CDR3 finishes, and the germline J gene fills in the end. V gene TRBV13 combines with J gene TRBJ2-7, with 9 bases lining up with TRBD2. Germline-derived CDR1 and CDR2 are PRHDT and FYEKMQ (reference sequence). The J segment lost 6 bases and the V segment lost 2 bases, leaving 8 bases of the junction unmatched. This CDR3 has 15 residues. CDR3 DNA (partial): TGTGCCAGCAGCTTACCGCCGGGACTAGCAATCGAG. Translated, it gives CASSLPPGLAIE. The full CDR3 sequence reads CASSLPPGLAIEQYF.

Details on this clone: Read sequence stops 3 residues before the CDR3 end, and the germline J gene provides the missing end. This rearrangement joins TRBV20-1 to TRBJ1-6, with D perhaps matching TRBD1 (5 bases). CDR1 is DFQATT, CDR2 SNEGSKA, per germline (reference sequence). V was trimmed by 2 bases and J by 7 bases, leaving 12 bases between them. The CDR3 is 14 residues long. CDR3 protein: CSARRGFGNSPLHF. The part of the CDR3 DNA that was read is TGCAGTGCTAGACGGGGGTTCGGGAATTCACCC.

The covered CDR3 bases are TGTGCCTGGAGTGCAGGGGTATTCAATCAGCCC. This encodes CAWSAGVFNQP. The entire CDR3 sequence reads CAWSAGVFNQPQHF. The chain employs TRBV30 and TRBJ1-5; a possible D gene is TRBD1 (6 bases). Read sequence stops 3 residues before the CDR3 end, and the germline J gene provides the missing end. Germline V lookup: CDR1 GTSNPN, CDR2 SVGIG (reference sequence). Trimming stripped 1 base from V and 3 bases from J, with 10 bases between. The CDR3 totals 14 residues. The full variable domain, rest sourced from reference TRBV30 and TRBJ1-5, is SQTIHQWPATLVQPVGSPLSLECTVEGTSNPNLYWYRQAAGRGLQLLFYSVGIGQISSEVPQNLSASRPQDRQFILSSKKLLLSDSGFYLCAWSAGVFNQPQHFGDGTRLSIL.

In regard to this clone: The read falls 3 residues short of the CDR3 end, and the missing part is taken from the germline J gene. V is TRBV2 and J is TRBJ1-5; TRBD1 matches 9 bases. The germline CDR1 and CDR2 sequences are SNHLY and FYNNEI. V trimming: 3 bases; J trimming: 3 bases; junction bases outside the gene matches: 6. The CDR3 extends over 16 amino acids. The CDR3 DNA, read in part, is TGTGCCAGCAGTGAGACGGGACAGGGTTTCAATCAGCCC. As protein: CASSETGQGFNQP. The entire CDR3 is CASSETGQGFNQPQHF.